This T cell receptor beta chain was obtained from a study of blood T cell repertoires in COVID-19. Background on the study: COVID-19 samples from acute and convalescent phases originated in the United States, Italy and Spain. T cells, B-cell-depleted T cells, or PBMCs supplied cDNA or gDNA.

In the study's own analysis: Reference gene primer amplification gave nucleated cell count estimates. The table came from immunoSEQ multiplex PCR; TCRdb's copy has only in-frame clones and leaves some out. That table supplies the V and J calls and clone size; D and trimming were determined from the DNA. This repertoire shows about 170,000 clones, around four fifths found once; its top ten account for roughly 4%. This CDR3 is built from 13 residues. Germline loops: CDR1 DFQATT, CDR2 SNEGSKA (reference sequence). Trimming left V 3 bases short and J 3 bases short, with 9 bases between. The chain couples TRBV20-1 to TRBJ1-5; the D gene is possibly TRBD1 (5 bases). The sample consisted of PBMCs or T cells enriched from blood (not recorded which). This clonotype was obtained from a woman aged 45-65 years in a cohort exposed to, infected with or recovered from COVID-19 (not recorded which). CDR3 region: CSASSRDNQPQHF. The CDR3 coding sequence is TGCAGTGCTAGTTCCAGGGACAATCAGCCCCAGCATTTT.